The next 24 T cell receptor beta chains were all read from a single sample in a study of T cell repertoires in cytomegalovirus infection. TCRdb re-called the reads with MiXCR, one entry per CDR3 protein. The sample yields roughly 230,000 distinct CDR3 sequences, over 20% seen once. The sample was CD8+ T cells from PBMCs. Receptor source: a human donor in good health (CMV status not recorded). Some clones in this sample may be carry-over from other donors' samples.

The genes are TRBV20-1 and TRBJ2-7, with 9 bases lining up with TRBD1. CDR3 length: 14 amino acids. The V gene end was trimmed by 6 bases and the J gene end by 2 bases; junction bases not matched to a gene: 8. Per germline, CDR1 DFQATT and CDR2 SNEGSKA (reference sequence). The CDR3 coding sequence is TGCAGTGCAGACTCTGGGGACAGGGCCTACGAGCAGTACTTC. Translating it yields CSADSGDRAYEQYF.

The gene calls are TRBV7-8 and TRBJ2-4, with a weak D call TRBD1 (7 bases). Trimming removed 0 bases at V and 2 bases at J, with 20 bases between. There are 19 residues in the CDR3. The germline gives CDR1 SGHVS, CDR2 FQNEAQ. CDR3 DNA sequence: TGTGCCAGCAGCTTAGCGGCCGGGGGAAACAGGGGCCCCAAAAACATTCAGTACTTC. The encoded protein is CASSLAAGGNRGPKNIQYF.

V gene TRBV14 combines with J gene TRBJ2-7, with D hard to call. V lost 8 bases and J lost 3, with 11 bases in between. Germline loops: CDR1 SGHDN, CDR2 FVKESK. There are 12 residues in the CDR3. CDR3 protein: CASGISNYEQYF. CDR3 nucleotides: TGTGCCAGCGGTATTAGTAACTACGAGCAGTACTTC. Combining the CDR3 with reference TRBV14 and TRBJ2-7 gives the whole variable domain EAGVTQFPSHSVIEKGQTVTLRCDPISGHDNLYWYRRVMGKEIKFLLHFVKESKQDESGMPNNRFLAERTGGTYSTLKVQPAELEDSGVYFCASGISNYEQYFGPGTRLTVT.

The rearrangement links TRBV12-3 or TRBV12-4 to TRBJ2-2; TRBD1 agrees at 7 bases. V trimming: 2 bases; J trimming: 6 bases; junction bases outside the gene matches: 3. The length of the CDR3 is 14 residues. The CDR3: CASSLRGRAGELFF. Here the CDR3 DNA reads TGTGCCAGCAGTTTAAGGGGGCGGGCCGGGGAGCTGTTTTTT.

This chain uses TRBV2 with TRBJ2-3, with 9 bases matching TRBD2. The CDR3 is 17 residues long. With 1 base clipped from V and 3 bases from J, the junction kept 8 bases outside the gene matches. In germline, CDR1 is SNHLY, CDR2 FYNNEI. As DNA, the CDR3 is TGTGCCAGCAGTGAAGGACTAGCGGTGTTGGAGACAGATACGCAGTATTTT. Protein product: CASSEGLAVLETDTQYF.

Only a few counts were recorded for this clonotype. The chain combines TRBV18 with TRBJ2-7, with D uncertain. Germline loops: CDR1 KGHSH, CDR2 LQKENI. V shed 3 bases and J shed 3 bases, with 18 bases lying between them. CDR3 length: 16 residues. CDR3 in DNA: TGTGCCAGCTCACCCCGCGTTGAGATCCCTAACTACGAGCAGTACTTC. Its translation is CASSPRVEIPNYEQYF. Full variable domain (rest looked up from reference TRBV18 and TRBJ2-7): NAGVMQNPRHLVRRRGQEARLRCSPMKGHSHVYWYRQLPEEGLKFMVYLQKENIIDESGMPKERFSAEFPKEGPSILRIQQVVRGDSAAYFCASSPRVEIPNYEQYFGPGTRLTVT.

V gene TRBV4-1 combines with J gene TRBJ2-5; 9 bases map to TRBD2. CDR3 length: 16 residues. The trim removed 2 bases at V and 4 bases at J, leaving 8 bases unmatched. Per germline, CDR1 MGHRA and CDR2 YSYEKL. The CDR3 sequence: CASSQSTAGGGETQYF. The CDR3, as DNA: TGCGCCAGCAGCCAAAGTACAGCGGGGGGTGGAGAGACCCAGTACTTC.

This clonotype was recorded a few times. The chain uses TRBV20-1 and TRBJ1-1; D remains unclear. The CDR3 is 13 amino acids. CDR1 and CDR2 (germline): DFQATT, SNEGSKA (reference sequence). The V end was cut by 5 bases, the J end by 4 bases, with 14 bases between. This CDR3 reads CSAPTWGSTEAFF. As DNA, the CDR3 is TGCAGTGCTCCGACTTGGGGAAGCACTGAAGCTTTCTTT.

The chain combines TRBV7-2 with TRBJ2-2; D is undetermined. There are 16 residues in the CDR3. With 1 base removed from V and 6 bases from J, the gap between germline ends came to 15 bases. Germline V gene sequence: CDR1 SGHTA, CDR2 FQGNSA. The CDR3 nucleotides read TGTGCCAGCAGCTTAGAATTGATAGGGTGGTCCGGGGAGCTGTTTTTT. Its translation: CASSLELIGWSGELFF.

The chain recombines TRBV11-2 with TRBJ2-2, with 7 nucleotides matching TRBD1. This CDR3 has 16 amino acids. CDR1 is SGHAT and CDR2 is FQNNGV in the germline V gene. V dropped 3 bases and J dropped 4; count of bases not matched to a gene: 8. The CDR3 loop reads CASSFSTGLVTGELFF. Written as DNA, the CDR3 is TGTGCCAGCAGCTTCTCGACAGGGTTGGTCACCGGGGAGCTGTTTTTT. Drawing the rest from reference TRBV11-2 and TRBJ2-2, the complete variable domain is EAGVAQSPRYKIIEKRQSVAFWCNPISGHATLYWYQQILGQGPKLLIQFQNNGVVDDSQLPKDRFSAERLKGVDSTLKIQPAKLEDSAVYLCASSFSTGLVTGELFFGEGSRLTVL.

This clonotype was seen at least ten times. The rearrangement uses TRBV28 and TRBJ1-1; D uncertain. There are 15 residues in the CDR3. The V gene's germline CDR1 is MDHEN and CDR2 SYDVKM. V lost 6 bases, J lost 0 bases, and 14 bases lay in between. The CDR3 loop is CASRTARQVNTEAFF. CDR3 in DNA: TGTGCCAGCAGAACCGCTCGGCAAGTGAACACTGAAGCTTTCTTT.

This clonotype was seen only a few times. This sequence joins TRBV30 and TRBJ2-1; 12 bases agree with TRBD2. Germline trimming cut 0 bases from V and 7 bases from J; bases unmatched to any gene: 4. The CDR3 runs to 15 residues. Germline assignment: CDR1 GTSNPN and CDR2 SVGIG (reference sequence). The CDR3 spells CAWSVLAGGSNEQFF. CDR3 DNA sequence: TGTGCCTGGAGTGTGCTAGCGGGGGGGAGTAATGAGCAGTTCTTC.

The chain uses TRBV18 and TRBJ2-1, with a possible D match to TRBD2 (5 bases). This CDR3 has 14 residues. CDR1 KGHSH and CDR2 LQKENI come from the germline V gene. V lost 2 bases to trimming and J lost 10 bases, with 15 bases between them. The CDR3 DNA sequence: TGTGCCAGCTCACCAACTAGAAGTGAGGACGAGCAGTTCTTC. Translated: CASSPTRSEDEQFF.

The chain carries TRBV27 and TRBJ2-7; TRBD1 matches 7 bases. Germline lookup yields CDR1 MNHEY and CDR2 SMNVEV (reference sequence). V was clipped by 6 bases and J by 4 bases; unmatched bases: 12. The length of the CDR3 is 15 residues. The CDR3 region has the DNA TGTGCCAGCAGGGCAGGACAGGTGGCGAAGTACGAGCAGTACTTC. This gives the protein CASRAGQVAKYEQYF.

The chain combines TRBV27 with TRBJ1-6, with no clear D. Trimming left V 8 bases short and J 9 bases short, with 14 bases between. Germline CDR1 reads MNHEY; CDR2 reads SMNVEV (reference sequence). There are 13 residues in the CDR3. CDR3 region: CASGPTLGSPLHF. The CDR3 DNA follows: TGTGCCAGCGGTCCGACGCTGGGTTCACCCCTCCACTTT.

This clonotype has at least ten counts. The chain's CDR3 is CASSYSAGGNEQFF. The DNA of the CDR3 is TGTGCCAGCAGTTACTCCGCAGGGGGGAATGAGCAGTTCTTC. V is TRBV6-5 and J is TRBJ2-1; a possible D gene is TRBD1 (7 bases). Germline CDR1 reads MNHEY; CDR2 reads SVGAGI. The CDR3 has 14 amino acids. With 0 bases removed from V and 7 bases from J, the gap between germline ends came to 10 bases.

The chain carries TRBV25-1 and TRBJ1-1; D is uncertain. Germline CDR1 reads MGHDK; CDR2 reads SYGVNS. The CDR3 totals 13 residues. Between the trimmed V and J ends, which lost 0 bases and 0 bases, there was a span of 2 bases. The DNA of the CDR3 is TGTGCCAGCAGTGAATACGTGAACACTGAAGCTTTCTTT. As protein: CASSEYVNTEAFF. Together with reference TRBV25-1 and TRBJ1-1, the CDR3 gives the full variable domain: EADIYQTPRYLVIGTGKKITLECSQTMGHDKMYWYQQDPGMELHLIHYSYGVNSTEKGDLSSESTVSRIRTEHFPLTLESARPSHTSQYLCASSEYVNTEAFFGQGTRLTVV.

The chain couples TRBV27 to TRBJ2-5; a weak D match, TRBD1 (5 bases). The germline V and J ends were trimmed by 8 bases and 4 bases, with 11 bases remaining between them. The germline V gene encodes CDR1 MNHEY and CDR2 SMNVEV (reference sequence). The CDR3 is made up of 12 amino acids. CDR3 amino acids: CASGRDGETQYF. The CDR3 DNA reads TGTGCCAGCGGCAGGGATGGAGAGACCCAGTACTTC.

In this sample, this clonotype turned up a few times. The chain recombines TRBV6-5 with TRBJ2-3; the D is unclear. Germline CDR1 is MNHEY and CDR2 is SVGAGI. The CDR3 totals 16 residues. V was pared by 0 bases and J by 0 bases, with 10 bases between. CDR3 residues: CASSYSGPSSTDTQYF. The CDR3, as DNA: TGTGCCAGCAGTTACTCGGGTCCGTCTAGCACAGATACGCAGTATTTT.

This clonotype was counted a few times. The chain couples TRBV27 to TRBJ2-1; TRBD2 aligns across 10 bases. CDR1 MNHEY and CDR2 SMNVEV come from the germline V gene (reference sequence). The CDR3 runs to 18 residues. V was pared by 5 bases and J by 7 bases, with 17 bases of the junction left unmatched. The CDR3 reads CASSPPPASGGRLNEQFF. In DNA form, the CDR3 reads TGTGCCAGCAGTCCTCCACCGGCTAGCGGGGGCAGATTGAATGAGCAGTTCTTC.

At least ten counts were recorded for this clonotype. Here the CDR3 DNA reads TGTGCCAGCAGCTTAACGGACCTGGATGCGACCCAGTACTTC. Its translation: CASSLTDLDATQYF. This rearrangement joins TRBV7-2 to TRBJ2-5; D remains ambiguous. The ends were cut back, 2 bases at V and 7 bases at J, with 14 bases in the middle. This CDR3 has 14 amino acids. CDR1 is SGHTA and CDR2 is FQGNSA in the germline V gene.

The chain combines TRBV28 with TRBJ1-1; 7 positions agree with TRBD1. The CDR3 covers 13 residues. From germline, CDR1 is MDHEN and CDR2 SYDVKM. V gave up 8 bases and J gave up 2 bases; unmatched junction bases: 5. This CDR3 reads CASRGGSNTEAFF. CDR3 in DNA: TGTGCCAGCCGAGGGGGCTCTAACACTGAAGCTTTCTTT.

The genes are TRBV7-6 and TRBJ2-1; the match to TRBD1 covers 9 bases. Germline V gene data show CDR1 as SGHVS and CDR2 as FNYEAQ. Germline trimming cut 4 bases from V and 6 bases from J; bases unmatched to any gene: 7. The CDR3 consists of 15 residues. CDR3 bases: TGTGCCAGCAGCTCCCTGGACAGGGGATTCAATGAGCAGTTCTTC. Its translation is CASSSLDRGFNEQFF.

Comments on this clonotype: A read error may be the cause here, since a much bigger clone is one base away. The chain is built from TRBV28 and TRBJ1-5, with D hard to call. CDR1 is MDHEN, CDR2 SYDVKM, per germline. CDR3 size: 13 residues. The CDR3 is CARRNIKRLPQHF. CDR3 bases: TGTGCCCGCAGAAACATCAAACGACTGCCCCAGCATTTT.